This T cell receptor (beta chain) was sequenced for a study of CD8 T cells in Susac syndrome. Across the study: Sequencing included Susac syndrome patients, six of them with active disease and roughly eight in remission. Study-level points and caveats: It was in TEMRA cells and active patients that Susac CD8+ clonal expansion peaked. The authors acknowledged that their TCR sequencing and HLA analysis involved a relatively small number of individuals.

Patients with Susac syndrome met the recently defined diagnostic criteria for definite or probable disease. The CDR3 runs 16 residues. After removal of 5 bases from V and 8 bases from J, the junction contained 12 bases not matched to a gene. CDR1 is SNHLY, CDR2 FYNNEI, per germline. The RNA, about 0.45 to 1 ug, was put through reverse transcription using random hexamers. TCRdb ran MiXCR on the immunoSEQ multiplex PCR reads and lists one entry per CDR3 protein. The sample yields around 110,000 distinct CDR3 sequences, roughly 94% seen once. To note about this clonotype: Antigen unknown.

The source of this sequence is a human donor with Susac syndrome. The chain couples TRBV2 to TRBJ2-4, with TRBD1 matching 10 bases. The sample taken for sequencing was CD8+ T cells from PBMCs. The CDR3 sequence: CASSHPRQGAGDIQYF. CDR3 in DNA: TGTGCCAGCAGTCACCCCCGACAGGGGGCAGGAGACATTCAGTACTTC.